This T cell receptor beta chain was profiled in a study of blood T cell repertoires in COVID-19. Sequenced by immunoSEQ multiplex PCR; TCRdb stores in-frame clones only, minus some. The sample has roughly 110,000 clones, more than 70% seen once. The material sequenced was peripheral blood. The source of this sequence is a man aged 45-60 years with active or convalescent COVID-19.

The CDR3 spells CASSELAPSLSGGRYEQYF. For the CDR3, the DNA is TGTGCCAGCAGTGAATTGGCGCCCTCATTGTCGGGAGGGCGTTACGAGCAGTACTTC. The J gene is TRBJ2-7, the V gene TRBV6-1; 8 nucleotides agree with TRBD2. V gave up 2 bases and J gave up 4 bases; unmatched junction bases: 19. CDR1 and CDR2 (germline): MNHNS, SASEGT. CDR3 length: 19 residues.